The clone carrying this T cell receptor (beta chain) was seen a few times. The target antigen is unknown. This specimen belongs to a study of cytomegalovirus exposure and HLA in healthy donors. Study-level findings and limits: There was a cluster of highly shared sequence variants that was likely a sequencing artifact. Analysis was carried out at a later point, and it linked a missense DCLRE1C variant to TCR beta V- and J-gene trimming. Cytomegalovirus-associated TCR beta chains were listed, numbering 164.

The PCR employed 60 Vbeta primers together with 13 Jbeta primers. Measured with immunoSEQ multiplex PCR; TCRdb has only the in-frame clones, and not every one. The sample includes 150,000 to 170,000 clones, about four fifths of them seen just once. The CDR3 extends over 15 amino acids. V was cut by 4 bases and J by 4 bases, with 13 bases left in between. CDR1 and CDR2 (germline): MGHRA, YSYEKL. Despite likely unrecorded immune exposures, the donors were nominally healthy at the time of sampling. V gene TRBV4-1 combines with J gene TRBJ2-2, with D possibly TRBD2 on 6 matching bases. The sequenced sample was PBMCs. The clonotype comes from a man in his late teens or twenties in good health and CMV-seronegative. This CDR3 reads CASSRYGGRTGELFF. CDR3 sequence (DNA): TGCGCCAGCAGCCGGTACGGAGGGCGCACCGGGGAGCTGTTTTTT.